The present T cell receptor (beta chain) was sequenced within a study of CD8+CD57+ T cells in acquired aplastic anemia. Genomic DNA templated the TCR beta VDJ and CDR3 profiling. TCRdb reprocessed the reads with MiXCR, giving one entry per CDR3 protein. The profile shows approximately 130,000 distinct CDR3 sequences, 30% to 45% of them singletons. As to this clonotype: At one end, the junction sequence differs from germline, possibly due to a read error.

Sequencing was done on patients that had shown CD8+CD57+ cell expansion by flow cytometry. This CDR3 region has 14 residues. Per the germline V gene, CDR1 is SNHLY and CDR2 is FYNNEI. The clonotype originates from a human donor with aplastic anemia. Sequencing used sorted CD4+, CD8+, or CD8+CD57+ T cells (not recorded which) from PBMCs. V and J are TRBV2 and TRBJ1-6, with 7 bases fitting TRBD1. DNA for the CDR3: TGTGCCAGCAGCGAAGACAGGGATAATTCACCCCTCCACTTT. It specifies CASSEDRDNSPLHF.